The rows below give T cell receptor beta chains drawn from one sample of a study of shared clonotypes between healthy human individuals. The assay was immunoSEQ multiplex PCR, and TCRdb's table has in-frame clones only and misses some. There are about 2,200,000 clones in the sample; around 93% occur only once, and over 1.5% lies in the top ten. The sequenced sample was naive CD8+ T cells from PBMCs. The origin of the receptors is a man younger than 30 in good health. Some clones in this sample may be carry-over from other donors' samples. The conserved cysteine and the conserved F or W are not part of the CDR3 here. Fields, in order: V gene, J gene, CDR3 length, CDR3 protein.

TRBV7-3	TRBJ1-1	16	ASSLGALGGVENTEAF
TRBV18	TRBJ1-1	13	ASSPLRTVNTEAF
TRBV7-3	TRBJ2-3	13	ASSLGIAGTDTQY
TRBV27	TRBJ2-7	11	ASSFSTGAEQY
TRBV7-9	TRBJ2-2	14	ASSPQVTGNTGELF
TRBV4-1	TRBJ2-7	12	ASSQERAAYEQY
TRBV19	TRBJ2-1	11	ASSTSGSREQF
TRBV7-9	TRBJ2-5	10	ASSAPQETQY
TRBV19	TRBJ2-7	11	ASSVTGGYEQY
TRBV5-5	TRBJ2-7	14	ASSLWGGTQPYEQY
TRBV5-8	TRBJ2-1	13	ASSFGLAGNNEQF
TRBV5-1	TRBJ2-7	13	ASSLAELGAYEQY
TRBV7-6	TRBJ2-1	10	ASSLLSNEQF
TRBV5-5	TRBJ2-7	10	ASSPDAYEQY
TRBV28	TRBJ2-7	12	ASSHGTGVGEQY
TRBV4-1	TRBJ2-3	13	ASSRTDWSSYAQY
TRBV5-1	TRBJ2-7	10	ASRDRSGEQY